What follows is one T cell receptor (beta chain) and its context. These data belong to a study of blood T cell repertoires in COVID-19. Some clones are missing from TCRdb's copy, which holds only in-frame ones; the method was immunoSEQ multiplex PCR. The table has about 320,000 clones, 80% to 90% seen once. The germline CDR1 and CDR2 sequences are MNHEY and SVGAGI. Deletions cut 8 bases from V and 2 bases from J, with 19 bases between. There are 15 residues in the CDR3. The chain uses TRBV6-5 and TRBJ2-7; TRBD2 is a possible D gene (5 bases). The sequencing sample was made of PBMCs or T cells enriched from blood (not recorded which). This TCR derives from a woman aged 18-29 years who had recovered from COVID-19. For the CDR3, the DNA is TGTGCCAGCGCGATCTCTCGGGCCGGGACCTACGAGCAGTACTTC. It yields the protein CASAISRAGTYEQYF.